The next 21 T cell receptor beta chains were all read from a single sample in a study of Tregs in tolerant kidney transplant recipients (dated by TCRdb to between 2018 and 2021). The time point tag for this specimen amounts to: blood sample drawn before combined kidney and bone marrow transplant. Preparation of the library involved the immunoSEQ multiplex PCR assay. TCRdb stores this immuneACCESS table with in-frame sequences only. Part of the clones is absent; in the studies checked, under half of the shortfall reflects unresolved V genes, and no reason is known for the rest. The sample includes about 87,000 clones, with roughly 93% observed a single time. 0.46% of the sample belongs to the ten largest clones. The sample was CD4+ T cells from blood, taken before the transplant. Receptors were obtained from a human donor who received a combined kidney and bone marrow transplant.

This clone occurred a few times. An end of the junction differs from the germline gene, which may be a read error. The rearrangement links TRBV7-9 to TRBJ1-3; D uncertain. The CDR3 runs to 13 residues. The germline V gene has CDR1 SEHNR and CDR2 FQNEAQ (reference sequence). In DNA, the CDR3 is TGTGGCAGCACGTTTAGCTCTGGAAACACCATATATTTT. Encoded protein: CGSTFSSGNTIYF.

This clone is a singleton in its sample. The chain is built from TRBV28 and TRBJ1-2, with D tentatively TRBD1 (6 bases). CDR1 and CDR2 from the germline V gene are MDHEN and SYDVKM. V was shortened by 3 bases and J by 3 bases, with 11 bases between the two germline ends. The CDR3 spans 14 residues. This chain's CDR3 is CASSLGGADYGYTF. CDR3 DNA sequence: TGTGCCAGCAGTTTGGGGGGGGCGGACTATGGCTACACCTTC.

The V gene is TRBV6-6, the J gene TRBJ1-1; 9 bases agree with TRBD1. Germline values: CDR1 MNHNY, CDR2 SVGAGI (reference sequence). The J segment lost 1 base and the V segment lost 4 bases, leaving 1 base of the junction unmatched. There are 14 residues in the CDR3. The CDR3 DNA reads as TGTGCCAGCAGTTGGGGACAGGGGAACACTGAAGCTTTCTTT. It is translated as CASSWGQGNTEAFF.

The chain is built from TRBV6-1 and TRBJ1-3; D unresolved. The germline gives CDR1 MNHNS, CDR2 SASEGT. The CDR3 runs to 15 residues. V was trimmed by 0 bases and J by 4 bases, leaving 10 bases between them. CDR3 sequence reads: CASSEARLFGNTIYF. In nucleotides, the CDR3 is TGTGCCAGCAGTGAAGCCAGACTGTTCGGAAACACCATATATTTT.

The rearrangement uses TRBV4-3 and TRBJ1-5, with 7 bases aligning to TRBD1. This CDR3 has 15 amino acids. V lost 4 bases to trimming and J lost 3 bases; unmatched junction nucleotides: 6. The V gene's germline CDR1 is LGHNA and CDR2 YSLEER. The CDR3 is CASSPNRGFNQPQHF. The CDR3 bases are TGCGCCAGCAGCCCGAACAGGGGTTTCAATCAGCCCCAGCATTTT.

This chain joins TRBV7-7 and TRBJ2-1, with 8 bases identical to TRBD2. This CDR3 has 11 amino acids. The ends lost 10 bases at V and 7 bases at J; junction bases unmatched: 3. The germline V gene encodes CDR1 SSHAT and CDR2 FNYEAQ (reference sequence). The chain's CDR3 is CAISGGNEQFF. The CDR3, as DNA: TGTGCCATCTCGGGGGGGAATGAGCAGTTCTTC.

The chain combines TRBV20-1 with TRBJ2-5; possible D gene TRBD1, 6 bases. Trimming took off 8 bases at V and 2 bases at J, with 9 bases between the two ends. Germline CDR1 is DFQATT and CDR2 is SNEGSKA (reference sequence). The CDR3 length is 11 residues. The CDR3 sequence: CSTQGQETQYF. Here the CDR3 DNA reads TGCAGTACCCAGGGGCAAGAGACCCAGTACTTC.

The gene calls are TRBV30 and TRBJ1-5; 7 bases are a match to TRBD1. The CDR3 extends over 18 amino acids. The V segment lost 0 bases and the J segment 0 bases; nucleotides outside the gene matches: 11. Germline V gene lookup returns CDR1 GTSNPN and CDR2 SVGIG (reference sequence). CDR3: CAWSVRTGTLNSNQPQHF. CDR3 DNA: TGTGCCTGGAGTGTACGGACAGGTACCTTAAATAGCAATCAGCCCCAGCATTTT.

V gene TRBV5-1 combines with J gene TRBJ1-5, with 9 bases matching TRBD1. Germline CDR1 and CDR2: SGHRS and YFSETQ. The trim removed 5 bases at V and 6 bases at J, leaving 6 bases unmatched. The CDR3 length is 14 residues. The CDR3 here is CASRAGTGSQPQHF. In DNA form, the CDR3 reads TGCGCCAGCAGGGCCGGGACAGGGAGTCAGCCCCAGCATTTT.

The genes are TRBV5-1 and TRBJ2-5; 9 bases match TRBD1. CDR3 size: 16 residues. The V gene's germline CDR1 is SGHRS and CDR2 YFSETQ. Germline trimming cut 2 bases from V and 2 bases from J; bases unmatched to any gene: 7. The CDR3 DNA reads as TGCGCCAGCAGCTTCCTGGACAGGGGCGGACAAGAGACCCAGTACTTC. Protein product: CASSFLDRGGQETQYF.

This clone was counted a single time. The chain joins TRBV12-5 to TRBJ2-7; D might be TRBD1 (6 bases). The CDR3 is 15 amino acids. The V end was cut by 2 bases, the J end by 1 base, with 12 bases between. CDR1 LGHNT and CDR2 FRNRAP come from the germline V gene. CDR3 sequence (DNA): TGTGCTAGTGGTTTGACGACCGGGACATCCTACGAGCAGTACTTC. Its protein product is CASGLTTGTSYEQYF.

Concerning this clone: A junction boundary mismatches the germline segment, possibly from a read error. The chain joins TRBV18 to TRBJ1-6, with a possible D match to TRBD1 (5 bases). The CDR3 has 16 residues. CDR1 is KGHSH and CDR2 is LQKENI in the germline V gene. Here the CDR3 reads CASPPTGGIGNSPLHF. CDR3 DNA: TGTGCCAGCCCACCAACCGGGGGAATCGGTAATTCACCCCTCCACTTT.

This chain uses TRBV2 with TRBJ2-1, with TRBD2 matching over 7 bases. V was pared by 4 bases and J by 5 bases, with 11 bases of the junction left unmatched. The CDR3 length is 16 residues. CDR1 SNHLY and CDR2 FYNNEI come from the germline V gene. The CDR3 reads CASSGRGDLNDNEQFF. The CDR3 nucleotides are TGTGCCAGCAGTGGCCGGGGGGACCTAAACGACAATGAGCAGTTCTTC.

The rearrangement links TRBV9 to TRBJ1-1; 7 nucleotides match TRBD1. The ends lost 3 bases at V and 12 bases at J; junction bases unmatched: 11. Germline V gene sequence: CDR1 SGDLS, CDR2 YYNGEE. The CDR3 consists of 13 residues. The CDR3 nucleotides read TGTGCCAGCAGCGCCGATCGCCGGGACAGAACTTTCTTT. It is translated as CASSADRRDRTFF.

This clone was observed a single time. This rearrangement joins TRBV11-3 to TRBJ2-7; 8 bases agree with TRBD2. V dropped 4 bases and J dropped 3; count of bases not matched to a gene: 11. This CDR3 has 16 residues. The germline V gene encodes CDR1 SGHNT and CDR2 YENEEA. The CDR3 sequence is CASSSERETLRYEQYF. The CDR3 DNA sequence: TGTGCCAGCAGCTCCGAGCGGGAGACGCTTCGCTACGAGCAGTACTTC.

This chain's CDR3 is CASSLPGSNYGYTF. CDR3 DNA: TGTGCCAGCAGCCTGCCGGGGTCAAACTATGGCTACACCTTC. The chain uses TRBV4-2 and TRBJ1-2; D gene unclear. Trimming took 4 bases from V and 2 from J, leaving 11 bases between them. The CDR3 extends over 14 amino acids. In germline, CDR1 is LGHNA, CDR2 YNFKEQ.

This clone was recorded only once. The V gene is TRBV28, the J gene TRBJ1-4; 7 nucleotides line up with TRBD1. With V trimmed by 3 bases and J by 7 bases, 8 bases remained unmatched. This CDR3 contains 15 residues. In germline, CDR1 is MDHEN, CDR2 SYDVKM. CDR3 region: CASSFSRQGVEKLFF. CDR3 nucleotide sequence: TGTGCCAGCAGTTTTTCCAGGCAGGGGGTTGAAAAACTGTTTTTT. Together with reference TRBV28 and TRBJ1-4, the CDR3 gives the full variable domain: DVKVTQSSRYLVKRTGEKVFLECVQDMDHENMFWYRQDPGLGLRLIYFSYDVKMKEKGDIPEGYSVSREKKERFSLILESASTNQTSMYLCASSFSRQGVEKLFFGSGTQLSVL.

The gene calls are TRBV28 and TRBJ2-7; TRBD2 matches 10 bases. Germline trimming cut 5 bases from V and 2 bases from J; bases unmatched to any gene: 12. Germline CDR1 is MDHEN and CDR2 is SYDVKM. The CDR3 sequence is 17 residues long. The DNA of the CDR3 is TGTGCCAGCAGTGCCGGGACTAGCGACCCCCGGGCCTACGAGCAGTACTTC. Its protein is CASSAGTSDPRAYEQYF.

This chain uses TRBV7-6 with TRBJ2-7, with TRBD2 matching over 8 bases. Per germline, CDR1 SGHVS and CDR2 FNYEAQ. The CDR3 extends over 16 amino acids. The J segment lost 0 bases and the V segment lost 5 bases, leaving 9 bases of the junction unmatched. Written as DNA, the CDR3 is TGTGCCAGCAGCCGCGCGACTAGCGTGAACTCCTACGAGCAGTACTTC. As protein: CASSRATSVNSYEQYF.

The CDR3 region has the DNA TGTGCCAGCAGTTCTACCAGGGGGCGATACCTAGAGACCCAGTACTTC. Its translation is CASSSTRGRYLETQYF. This chain uses TRBV7-2 with TRBJ2-5, with 8 bases identical to TRBD1. Germline values: CDR1 SGHTA, CDR2 FQGNSA. This CDR3 contains 16 residues. V lost 6 bases, J lost 4 bases, and 13 bases stayed unmatched.

This sequence joins TRBV7-9 and TRBJ1-1; 10 bases line up with TRBD1. J lost 4 bases, V lost 3 bases, and 2 bases had no gene match. CDR3 length equals 14 residues. CDR1 and CDR2 (germline): SEHNR, FQNEAQ (reference sequence). This CDR3 is CASSFRDRGTEAFF. The CDR3 DNA is TGTGCCAGCAGCTTCCGGGACAGGGGCACTGAAGCTTTCTTT.